Listed below are T cell receptor beta chains from one sample, sequenced in a study of tumor-infiltrating lymphocytes in primary liver carcinoma. TCRdb re-called the multiplex PCR reads with MiXCR, one entry per CDR3 protein. Here the sample spans about 74,000 distinct CDR3 sequences, approximately 70% being singletons. The specimen was liver tumor tissue from sampling region 4. Every receptor here comes from a middle-aged man with primary liver carcinoma and hepatitis B virus infection. CDR3s include the opening cysteine and the closing phenylalanine or tryptophan. The D gene is left open where the match is weak. Part of the rows lack a size; the others show once, few, many or a class for expanded clones.

j_call v_call clone_size d_call cdr3_nt cdr3_aa
TRBJ2-3 TRBV11-1 NA TRBD2 TGTGCCGGCGGCCTCGGGACTAGCACACAAACAGATACGCAGTACTTT CAGGLGTSTQTDTQYF
TRBJ2-5 TRBV6-5 NA TRBD2 TGTGCCAACACCAGACTAGCTGAACACTTTGAGACCCAGTACTTC CANTRLAEHFETQYF
TRBJ2-3 TRBV11-2 NA NA TGTGACAGCAGCCTCGGATATAGTACGCAGTATTTT CDSSLGYSTQYF
TRBJ2-1 TRBV29-1 NA NA TGCAGCGTGGGACATCCTTCCAGCCCCTACAATGAGCAGTTCTTC CSVGHPSSPYNEQFF
TRBJ2-5 TRBV28 many NA TGTGCCAGCAGTTTTGGGTTCAACCCCGGGGAGACCCAGTACTTC CASSFGFNPGETQYF
TRBJ1-5 TRBV10-1 many NA TGCGCCAGCAGTGAGTGGGCGGGTCAGCCCCAGCATTTT CASSEWAGQPQHF
TRBJ1-6 TRBV11-2 NA TRBD1 TGTGCCAGCAGCTTACAGGGGGCGAACTCACACCTTCGCTTT CASSLQGANSHLRF
TRBJ1-1 TRBV30 many TRBD1 TGTGCCTGGAGGGTTCCGACAGGGGTGGGTACTGAAGCTTTCTTT CAWRVPTGVGTEAFF
TRBJ2-7 TRBV29-1 NA NA TGCAGCGTTACTTCTAGCAGGCGACCCTACGAGCAGTACTTC CSVTSSRRPYEQYF
TRBJ2-5 TRBV19 many NA TGTGCCAGTAGTATCCCGGGTCGACAAGAGACCCAGTACTTC CASSIPGRQETQYF
TRBJ1-4 TRBV30 many TRBD1 TGTGCCTGGAGTGAGGGCGGGACAGCTAATGAAAAACTGTTTTTT CAWSEGGTANEKLFF
TRBJ2-5 TRBV20-1 NA TRBD1 TGCAATGCTGTCCTTGGGACAGGGGTTTTGGAGACCCAGTACTTC CNAVLGTGVLETQYF
TRBJ2-2 TRBV4-2 NA NA TGTGCCAGCAGCGAGGCCAGGGGCGCCAACACCGGGGGGCTGTTTTTT CASSEARGANTGGLFF
TRBJ2-2 TRBV6-5 NA TRBD2 TGTGCCAGCAGAGCCAGTGAAGGTCGGGGGGAGCTGTTCTTT CASRASEGRGELFF
TRBJ1-2 TRBV11-2 NA NA TGTGCCAGCAGAGAGAGAGGCACCACCTGTGGCTACACCTTT CASRERGTTCGYTF
TRBJ1-3 TRBV12-3/TRBV12-4 NA NA TGTGCCAGCAGCCTACGGGGGGCCGGAAACACCATATATTTT CASSLRGAGNTIYF
TRBJ1-4 TRBV12-3/TRBV12-4 NA TRBD1 TGTGACAGTCTAGACACAGGGGGTAATGAAAAACTGTTTTTT CDSLDTGGNEKLFF
TRBJ2-4 TRBV6-1 NA NA TGTACCAGCTTCGGCCCCCCGGAAAACATTCAGTACTTC CTSFGPPENIQYF
TRBJ2-7 TRBV5-6 NA NA TGTGCCATCACCCGGATAGGTCAACCCTACGAGCAGTACTTC CAITRIGQPYEQYF
TRBJ2-7 TRBV20-1 NA NA TGCAGTGCTAGAGTAGGGCCACATTACGAGCAGTACTTC CSARVGPHYEQYF
TRBJ2-1 TRBV11-2 NA TRBD2 TGTGCCAGCAGCTTCCTACAAGAGGGAGGGCGACAGTTCTTC CASSFLQEGGRQFF
TRBJ2-1 TRBV7-9 many TRBD2 TGTGCCAGCAGCTCGAACTCAGGACTAGCGGGAGGGGGGGAGCAGTTCTTC CASSSNSGLAGGGEQFF
TRBJ2-6 TRBV19 NA NA TGTGCCAGTAGTCTACAGGGTTCTGGGGCCAACGTCCTGACTTTC CASSLQGSGANVLTF
TRBJ2-6 TRBV6-5 NA TRBD1 TGTACCAGCAGTTTTTGGACAGGGATGGAAGCTGGGGCCAACGTCCTGACTTTC CTSSFWTGMEAGANVLTF
TRBJ2-3 TRBV14 once NA TGTGCCAGCAGCTTTATCAGTGTAGATACGCAGTATTTT CASSFISVDTQYF
TRBJ2-1 TRBV11-2 NA TRBD2 TGTGCCAGCAGCTCCCCACCAGCGGGAGGGCGGCAGTTCTTC CASSSPPAGGRQFF
TRBJ2-3 TRBV28 many NA TGTGCCAGCAGTCTAACAGGGTCAGATACGCAGTATTTT CASSLTGSDTQYF
TRBJ2-2 TRBV7-2 NA TRBD2 TGTGCCAGCAGCTTACACGGAGGACTAGCTAACAGCGGGGAGCTGTTTTTT CASSLHGGLANSGELFF
TRBJ2-7 TRBV21-1 many NA TGTGCCATGGACCAAGGACTAGCCTACGAGCAGTACTTC CAMDQGLAYEQYF
TRBJ2-1 TRBV6-2/TRBV6-3 many NA TGTGCCAGCAGTTATGCTAGTTTTAATGAGCAGTTCTTC CASSYASFNEQFF
TRBJ2-3 TRBV4-1 NA TRBD2 TGCGCCAGCAGTCGAACTAGCGGGAATACAGATACGCAGTATTTT CASSRTSGNTDTQYF
TRBJ2-2 TRBV29-1 NA NA TGCGGCGTTGAAATTAGTGGGGGAGCGAACACCGGGGAGTTATTTTTT CGVEISGGANTGELFF
TRBJ2-2 TRBV14 once TRBD2 TGTGCCAGCAGCCAAGCCAGCAGCGGGGGAAACACCGGGGGGCTGTTTTTT CASSQASSGGNTGGLFF
TRBJ2-5 TRBV29-1 NA TRBD2 TGCAGCGTTGAACTACCCTGGAGACTAGCGGGAGACAGCCAAGAGAACCAGTACTTC CSVELPWRLAGDSQENQYF
TRBJ2-7 TRBV6-1 NA NA TGTGCCTCCCAGCACGGGAGCTCCTACGACCAGTACTTC CASQHGSSYDQYF
TRBJ2-2 TRBV11-2 once TRBD1 TGTGCCACCGGCTTTGATCGGGACAGGGTCGGCACCGGGGAGTTGTTTTTT CATGFDRDRVGTGELFF
TRBJ2-1 TRBV7-3 NA NA TGTGCCAGCAGCTTAACTAGCGACCTCTACAATGAGCAGTTCTTC CASSLTSDLYNEQFF
TRBJ2-5 TRBV11-2 NA NA TGTACCAGCAGCTTAGATCTAATGAAATGGGAGGCCCAGTACTTC CTSSLDLMKWEAQYF
TRBJ2-1 TRBV2 NA NA TGTGCCAGCAGTGAAAAGGGGGGCGGTCCCTCCTACGATGAGCAGTTCTTC CASSEKGGGPSYDEQFF
TRBJ2-7 TRBV6-5 NA NA TGTGCCAGCAGTTACTCTCGGGCAGGGGCCCCCGCCCCCTACGAGCAGTACTTC CASSYSRAGAPAPYEQYF
TRBJ1-1 TRBV11-2 many NA TGTGCCAGCAGCTTAAGGGATCGGGGGAGAACTGAAGCTTTCTTT CASSLRDRGRTEAFF
TRBJ2-5 TRBV4-1 NA NA TGCGCCAGCAGCCGACTCCCACCGGGGGACCGTGAGACCAAGTACTTC CASSRLPPGDRETKYF
TRBJ1-3 TRBV28 many TRBD1 TGTGCCAGCAGTTCAGCCGGGACAGCCTCTGGAAACACCATATATTTT CASSSAGTASGNTIYF
TRBJ2-4 TRBV6-6 many TRBD2 TGTGCCACGTTGTGGGGGGGACTAGCGGGAGAAGAGGACATTCAGTACTTC CATLWGGLAGEEDIQYF
TRBJ1-1 TRBV6-5 many NA TGTGCCAGCAGTTACTCACACAAGAGTGAAGCTTTCTTT CASSYSHKSEAFF
TRBJ2-5 TRBV28 NA NA TGTGCCAACAGTTTATTAGGGACGAGAGAGACCCAGTACTTC CANSLLGTRETQYF
TRBJ2-3 TRBV7-8 NA TRBD2 TGTTCCAGCAGCTTAGGACTAGGCACAGACACGCAGTATTTT CSSSLGLGTDTQYF
TRBJ2-7 TRBV11-2 NA TRBD2 TGTGCCAGCAGCGCCACTAGCGGGAGTATCTACGAGCAGTACTTC CASSATSGSIYEQYF
TRBJ2-7 TRBV11-1 NA NA TGTGCCAGCAGCTTAGCGTGGACAAGGCAGTACTTC CASSLAWTRQYF
TRBJ2-1 TRBV28 many NA TGTGCCAGCCTTCGGTATGGAGGGCCCAATGAGCAGTTCTTC CASLRYGGPNEQFF
TRBJ2-5 TRBV14 NA TRBD2 TGTGCCAGCAGCCAAGAGAGGCTGCGGGAGATCCAGTACTTC CASSQERLREIQYF
TRBJ2-2 TRBV11-2 NA NA TGTGCCAGCAGCTTGTTAGAGGGATCCGGGGGGCTGTTTTTT CASSLLEGSGGLFF
TRBJ2-7 TRBV6-1 NA NA TGTGCCAGCGTCCTAGTAGTGGGCTGGGTCGACGGGCAGTACTTC CASVLVVGWVDGQYF
TRBJ2-3 TRBV6-1 many TRBD2 TGTGCCAGCAGTGAAGGACTAGCGGGAGTAGATACGCAGTATTTT CASSEGLAGVDTQYF
TRBJ1-2 TRBV6-5 NA NA TGTGCCAGCAGCCCCCGCGGCCGGGACGGTAACTATGGCTACGCCTTC CASSPRGRDGNYGYAF
TRBJ2-1 TRBV11-2 NA NA TGTACCAGCAGATCCCGTGACTCGGCCCACCAAGAGACCCAATTCTTC CTSRSRDSAHQETQFF